This entry concerns a single T cell receptor beta chain. The data originate from a study of shared T cell receptors in the human thymus. This table comes from immunoSEQ multiplex PCR, and its TCRdb copy is limited to in-frame clones, with some not included. The table records over 450,000 clones, about 80% of them present only once. V lost 3 bases and J 1 base, leaving 12 bases between the germline ends. The CDR3 is made up of 15 amino acids. Germline-derived CDR1 and CDR2 are LNHDA and SQIVND (reference sequence). The same data also contributed to another study, on human thymus T cells. That study reports: Gene usage for V and J segments appeared biased in thymic and blood repertoires. Thymic TCR repertoires of unrelated people reportedly overlapped highly.

The sequence was collected from a boy under two years old with a congenital heart defect. Sequencing used thymocytes. The chain joins TRBV19 to TRBJ1-1; possible D gene TRBD1, 5 bases. The CDR3 spells CASSIHGHPNTEAFF. The CDR3 DNA is TGTGCCAGTAGTATTCACGGACACCCGAACACTGAAGCTTTCTTT. The variable domain in full, completed from reference TRBV19 and TRBJ1-1, reads DGGITQSPKYLFRKEGQNVTLSCEQNLNHDAMYWYRQDPGQGLRLIYYSQIVNDFQKGDIAEGYSVSREKKESFPLTVTSAQKNPTAFYLCASSIHGHPNTEAFFGQGTRLTVV.